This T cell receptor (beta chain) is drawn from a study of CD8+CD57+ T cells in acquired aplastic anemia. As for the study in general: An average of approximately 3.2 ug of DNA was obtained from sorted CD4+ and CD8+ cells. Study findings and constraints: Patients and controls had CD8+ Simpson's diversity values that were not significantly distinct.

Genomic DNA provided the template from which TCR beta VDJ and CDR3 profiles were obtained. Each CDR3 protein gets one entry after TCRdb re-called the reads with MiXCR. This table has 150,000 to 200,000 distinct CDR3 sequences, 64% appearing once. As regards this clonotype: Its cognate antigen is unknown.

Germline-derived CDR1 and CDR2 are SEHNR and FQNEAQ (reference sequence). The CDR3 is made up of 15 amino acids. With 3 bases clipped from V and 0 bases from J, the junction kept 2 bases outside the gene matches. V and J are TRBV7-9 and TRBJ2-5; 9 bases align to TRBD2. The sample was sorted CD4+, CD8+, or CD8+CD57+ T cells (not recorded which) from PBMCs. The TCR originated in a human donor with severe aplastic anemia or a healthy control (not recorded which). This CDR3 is CASSFVAGDQETQYF. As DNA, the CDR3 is TGTGCCAGCAGCTTTGTAGCGGGGGACCAAGAGACCCAGTACTTC.